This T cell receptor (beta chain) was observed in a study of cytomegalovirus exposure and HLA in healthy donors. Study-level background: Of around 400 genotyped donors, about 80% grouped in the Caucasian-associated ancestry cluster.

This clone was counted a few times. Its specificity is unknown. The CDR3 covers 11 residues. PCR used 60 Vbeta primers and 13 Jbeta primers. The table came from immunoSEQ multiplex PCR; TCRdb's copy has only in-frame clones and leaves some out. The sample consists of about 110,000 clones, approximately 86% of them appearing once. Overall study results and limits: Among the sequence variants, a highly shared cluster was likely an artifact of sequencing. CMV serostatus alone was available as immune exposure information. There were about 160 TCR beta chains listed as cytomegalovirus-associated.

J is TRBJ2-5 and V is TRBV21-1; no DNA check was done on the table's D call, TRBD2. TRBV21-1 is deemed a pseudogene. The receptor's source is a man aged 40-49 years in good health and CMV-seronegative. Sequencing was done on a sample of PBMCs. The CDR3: CASSRPETQYF. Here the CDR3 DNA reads TGTGCCAGCAGCCGTCCGGAGACCCAGTACTTC.